Listed here is a single T cell receptor (beta chain). This CDR3 spans 17 amino acids. CDR1 and CDR2 from the germline V gene are SGHDN and FVKESK. The V and J ends lost 2 bases and 0 bases, in that order; junction bases with no gene match: 6. This entry is derived from a study of blood T cell repertoires in COVID-19. Overall study context: Collection of acute and convalescent COVID-19 samples took place in the United States, Italy and Spain. The analysed material was cDNA or gDNA that came from T cells, B-cell-depleted T cells, or PBMCs.

Enrollment of patients from Seattle took place during active infection, with longitudinal follow-up. Sequencing was performed with immunoSEQ multiplex PCR; in TCRdb, only in-frame clones are kept and a portion is missing. The table has 250,000 to 300,000 clones, 85% to 90% seen once. Sequencing was done on a sample of peripheral blood. This rearrangement joins TRBV14 to TRBJ2-1, with TRBD2 matching over 8 bases. The sequence was obtained from a woman in her twenties or thirties with COVID-19, enrolled during active disease. The CDR3: CASSQRRGRRSYNEQFF. CDR3 DNA sequence: TGTGCCAGCAGCCAAAGACGCGGGAGGCGCTCCTACAATGAGCAGTTCTTC.